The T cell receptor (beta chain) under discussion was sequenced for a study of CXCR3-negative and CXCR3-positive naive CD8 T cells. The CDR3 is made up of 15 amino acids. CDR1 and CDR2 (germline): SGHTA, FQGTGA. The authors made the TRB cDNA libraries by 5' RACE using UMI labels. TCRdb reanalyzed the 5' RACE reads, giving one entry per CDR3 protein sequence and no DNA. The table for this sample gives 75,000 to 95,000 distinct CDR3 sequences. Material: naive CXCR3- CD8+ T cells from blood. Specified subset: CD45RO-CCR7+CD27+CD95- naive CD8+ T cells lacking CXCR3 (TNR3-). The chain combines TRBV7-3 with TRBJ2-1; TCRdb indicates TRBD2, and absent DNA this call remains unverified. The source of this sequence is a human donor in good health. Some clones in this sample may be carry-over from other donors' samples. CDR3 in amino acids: CASSSGLAGYNEQFF. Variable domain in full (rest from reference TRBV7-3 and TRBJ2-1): GAGVSQTPSNKVTEKGKYVELRCDPISGHTALYWYRQSLGQGPEFLIYFQGTGAADDSGLPNDRFFAVRPEGSVSTLKIQRTERGDSAVYLCASSSGLAGYNEQFFGPGTRLTVL.